These T cell receptor beta chains were read from a single sample in a study of blood T cell repertoires in COVID-19. Some clones are missing from TCRdb's copy, which holds only in-frame ones; the method was immunoSEQ multiplex PCR. The sample shows 150,000 to 160,000 clones, approximately 90% of them seen only once. The sample consisted of peripheral blood. Receptors were obtained from an older woman with acute or convalescent COVID-19. Each CDR3 is given with its conserved first and last residue. Some rows have no size entry. The others give once, few or many, or a class for an expanded clone.

v_call,clone_size,cdr3_aa
TRBV19,.,CASSTQGATDTQYF
TRBV10-3,.,CAISELTGYGYTF
TRBV4-1,.,CASSQDAVRLNEKLFF
TRBV2,once,CASSPEVTSLEYF
TRBV2,.,CASSDDILLETQYF
TRBV19,.,CASSPGDRGSEKLFF
TRBV14,.,CASSLQGARYEQYF
TRBV7-9,.,CASSSGQDTQYF
TRBV14,.,CASSLGTGGSLIQYF
TRBV20-1,.,CGGRGDTEAFF
TRBV6-5,.,CASRQGHYSNQPQHF
TRBV14,.,CASSLGTGVPTDTQYF
TRBV6-5,few,CASSYFSGGPNNEQFF
TRBV5-5,.,CASSFGLAGFGVSTDTQYF
TRBV11-2,.,CASSLNWRGSTDTQYF
TRBV19,.,CASSIATRAGGYTF
TRBV13,.,CASSFTQSEPQHF
TRBV7-2,.,CASSRRLADTDTQYF
TRBV2,.,CASSEFGRGITDTQYF
TRBV5-4,.,CASSRGGGVRYNEQFF
TRBV5-1,.,CASSSRTDRSSYNEQFF
TRBV27,.,CASSSGQVSGNTIYF
TRBV10-3,.,CAITPGTSAGELFF
TRBV3-1/TRBV3-2,.,CASSPRDTFSTDTQYF
TRBV10-3,.,CAISDPQGGEANYGYTF
TRBV4-1,.,CASSQEGYGEKLFF
TRBV7-9,.,CASSQQSSGNTIYF
TRBV29-1,.,CSVTGGAEQYF
TRBV2,.,CASQEGQVNIQYF
TRBV7-9,.,CASSLEEGGYTF
TRBV18,.,CASSPTEGRDTEAFF
TRBV7-7,.,CASSLVAGGADTQYF
TRBV10-1,.,CASSDRGNTEAFF
TRBV6-5,.,CASSRGQGAYNEQFF
TRBV4-1,.,CASSQKRGQGGPSTDTQYF
TRBV18,once,CASSPTGVGRDTQYF
TRBV5-1,.,CASSMDTGSTGELFF
TRBV7-2,.,CASIGQTANTGELFF
TRBV24-1,.,CATSDQTVDTQYF
TRBV5-1,.,CASSLSGSQGTQYF
TRBV19,.,CASSIIQGGFSSGANVLTF
TRBV2,.,CASSVDRVISNQPQHF
TRBV30,.,CAQGALYEQYF
TRBV5-1,.,CASSLDRIGASFSITDTQYF
TRBV2,once,CASSREFKIAEAFF